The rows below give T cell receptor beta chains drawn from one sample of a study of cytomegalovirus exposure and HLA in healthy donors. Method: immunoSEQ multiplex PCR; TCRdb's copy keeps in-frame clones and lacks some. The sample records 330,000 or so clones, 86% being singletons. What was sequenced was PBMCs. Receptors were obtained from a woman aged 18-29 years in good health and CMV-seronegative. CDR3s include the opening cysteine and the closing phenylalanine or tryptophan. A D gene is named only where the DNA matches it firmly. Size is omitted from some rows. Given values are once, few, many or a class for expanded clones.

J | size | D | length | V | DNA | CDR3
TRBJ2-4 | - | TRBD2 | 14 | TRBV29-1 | TGCAGCGTTGGGACTAGCGGGAGGGGTGACATTCAGTACTTC | CSVGTSGRGDIQYF
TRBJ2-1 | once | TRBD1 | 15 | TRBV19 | TGTGCCAGTAGCCCCCCGGGACAGGGGGCCAATGAGCAGTTCTTC | CASSPPGQGANEQFF
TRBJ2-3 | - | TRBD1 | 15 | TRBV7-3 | TGTGCCAGCAGTCAAGGGGGCACCAACACAGATACGCAGTATTTT | CASSQGGTNTDTQYF
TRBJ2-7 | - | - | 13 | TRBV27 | TGTGCCAGCAGGAAGAGCGGATCGGGCGAGCAGTACTTC | CASRKSGSGEQYF
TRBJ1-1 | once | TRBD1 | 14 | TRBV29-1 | TGCAGCGTGGAACAATCAGGGGGGCTCACAGAAGCTTTCTTT | CSVEQSGGLTEAFF
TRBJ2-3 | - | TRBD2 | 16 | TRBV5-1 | TGCGCCAGCAGCTTGGGAGCTAGCGGAAGCACAGATACGCAGTATTTT | CASSLGASGSTDTQYF
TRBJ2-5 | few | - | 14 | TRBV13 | TGTGCCAGCAGCTTAAGACAGATGCAAGAGACCCAGTACTTC | CASSLRQMQETQYF
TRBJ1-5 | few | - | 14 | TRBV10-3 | TGTGCCTCCCGGGAGGATACAAGCAATCAGCCCCAGCATTTT | CASREDTSNQPQHF
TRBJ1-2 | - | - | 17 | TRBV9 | TGTGCCAGCAGCCCAGGAATAGGGCAGGGGTCAGCCTATGGCTACACCTTC | CASSPGIGQGSAYGYTF
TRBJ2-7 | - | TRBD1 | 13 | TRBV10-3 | TGTGCCATCATGGGACAGGGGGCGGGCGAGCAGTACTTC | CAIMGQGAGEQYF
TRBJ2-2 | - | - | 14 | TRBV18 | TGTGCCAGCTCACCTCTCCCTCACACCGGGGAGCTGTTTTTT | CASSPLPHTGELFF
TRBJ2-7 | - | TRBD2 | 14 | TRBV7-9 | TGTGCCAGCAGCTCTCGGGAGGGCCCCTACGAGCAGTACTTC | CASSSREGPYEQYF
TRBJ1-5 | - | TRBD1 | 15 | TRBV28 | TGTGCCAGCAGTTCCGGACAGGTTAGCAATCAGCCCCAGCATTTT | CASSSGQVSNQPQHF
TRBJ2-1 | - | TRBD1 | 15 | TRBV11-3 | TGTGCCAGCAGCTCAGGACAGGGTGGCGGGAATGAGCAGTTCTTC | CASSSGQGGGNEQFF
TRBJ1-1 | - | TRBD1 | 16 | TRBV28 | TGTGCCAGCAGCCCAGGGGGTAGAGGGGATGGCACTGAAGCTTTCTTT | CASSPGGRGDGTEAFF
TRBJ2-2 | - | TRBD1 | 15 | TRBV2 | TGTGCCAGCAGGGTGGGACAGGGGGTCGCCGGGGAGCTGTTTTTT | CASRVGQGVAGELFF
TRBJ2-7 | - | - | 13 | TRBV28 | TGTGCCAGCAGTTCTGGCAGGGAACACGAGCAGTACTTC | CASSSGREHEQYF
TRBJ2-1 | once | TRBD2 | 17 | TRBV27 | TGTGCCAGCACCGCGGGACTAGCGGGAGGGATCTACAATGAGCAGTTCTTC | CASTAGLAGGIYNEQFF
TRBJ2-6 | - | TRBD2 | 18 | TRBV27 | TGTGCCAGCAGTCCCGGACTAGCGGGGACCTCTGGGGCCAACGTCCTGACTTTC | CASSPGLAGTSGANVLTF
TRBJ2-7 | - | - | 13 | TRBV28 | TGTGCCAGCAGTTTAGACAGCTCCTACGAGCAGTACTTC | CASSLDSSYEQYF
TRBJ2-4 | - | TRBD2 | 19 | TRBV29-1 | TGCAGCACGCCGGTCGGGACGCCCGAGGCGGGGGAGGTCAAAAACATTCAGTACTTC | CSTPVGTPEAGEVKNIQYF
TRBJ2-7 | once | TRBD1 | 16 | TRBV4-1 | TGCGCCAGCAGCCCGCAAATTCCGGGACAGGGCTACGAGCAGTACTTC | CASSPQIPGQGYEQYF
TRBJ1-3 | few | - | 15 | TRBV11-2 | TGTGCCAGCAGCCACCGGAGGGGGGGAGGAAACACCATATATTTT | CASSHRRGGGNTIYF